This note documents a single T cell receptor (beta chain) sequence. Random hexamers primed reverse transcription of about 0.45 to 1 ug RNA. Via MiXCR, TCRdb re-called the immunoSEQ multiplex PCR reads, giving one row per CDR3 protein. The sample carries about 180,000 distinct CDR3 sequences, around 95% recorded once. The data derive from a study of CD8 T cells in Susac syndrome. The receptor was isolated from a human donor with multiple sclerosis. Sequenced input: CD8+ T cells from PBMCs.

CDR3 in amino acids: CASSPRGKRAKNIQYF. CDR3 sequence (DNA): TGTGCCAGCAGCCCCAGGGGTAAGAGGGCCAAAAACATTCAGTACTTC. The rearrangement uses TRBV5-6 and TRBJ2-4, with D tentatively TRBD1 (6 bases). Germline V CDR1 and CDR2: SGHDT, YYEEEE. The CDR3 spans 16 residues. V shed 4 bases and J shed 1 base, with 15 bases lying between them.